The TCR beta chain described here comes from a study of cytomegalovirus exposure and HLA in healthy donors. Findings and caveats of the study: It was reported that TCR beta sequences correctly inferred the HLA-A and HLA-B alleles for most subjects. A classifier reportedly called cytomegalovirus status with high sensitivity and specificity. Association of about 17,000 TCR beta sequences with HLA alleles was found at 0.05 false discovery rate in a later analysis. Some V segments (TRBV6-2 and TRBV6-3 among them) were excluded as indistinguishable.

Of note for this clone: What it recognizes is unknown.

Germline CDR1 MDHEN, CDR2 SYDVKM. The CDR3 consists of 14 residues. V lost 9 bases, J lost 5 bases, and 12 bases stayed unmatched. The PCR ran on 60 Vbeta and 13 Jbeta primers. Some clones are missing from TCRdb's copy, which holds only in-frame ones; the method was immunoSEQ multiplex PCR. In the table there are tens of thousands of clones, over 75% of which are singletons. This chain joins TRBV28 and TRBJ2-5, with TRBD1 matching 7 bases. The sequencing input was PBMCs. The TCR sequence derives from a girl aged 2-10 years in good health and CMV-seropositive. CDR3 DNA: TGTGCCAGTTCTGAATCAGGGGGTAGTGAGACCCAGTACTTC. It yields the protein CASSESGGSETQYF.